This T cell receptor (beta chain) stems from a study of T cell repertoires in cytomegalovirus infection (dated by TCRdb to about 2019). At the level of the whole study: Recently identified HLA-C-restricted CMV epitopes, whose presentation resists viral immunomodulation, were targeted by peptide stimulations together with well-studied HLA-B-restricted epitopes. The HLA type of each donor mattered for the analysis, because public TCR beta signatures pointed to carriage of CMV infection along with the matching HLA type.

TCRdb shows the sequencer as Illumina HiSeq 1500. The public reads were reanalyzed by TCRdb: fastp trimming at Q25, MiXCR alignment, in-frame beta chains only. Each CDR3 protein gets just one entry, which takes the most common genes and DNA from the rows behind it. The sample data list 71,000 or so distinct CDR3 sequences, and 20% to 25% of these were observed just once. In total, the top ten clones hold roughly 63% of the sample. What this sample's treatment or condition label stands for: in vitro stimulation with specific CMV peptide epitopes to enrich CMV-specific T cells. General study outcomes and caveats: The ex vivo response was dominated by HLA-C-restricted CMV-specific TCR beta clonotypes, which also provided the single most frequent clonotype in two of eight donors. In both this cohort and an independent cohort of several hundred donors, the cumulative frequency of public TCR beta family members distinguished carriers of CMV infection plus the relevant HLA type.

Compared with germline, V lacks 6 bases and J lacks 1 base; bases without a gene match: 8. Including cysteine and phenylalanine, the CDR3 has 15 amino acids. Solely the CDR3 DNA is kept, with 45 bases framed from the first base. Per the germline V gene (reference sequence), MNHNY is the CDR1 and SVGAGI is the CDR2. Comment on this clonotype: What antigen it recognizes has not been identified. The sample holds no much larger clone one base away, and base qualities are not on file.

Sequencing was performed on CD8+ T cells from cultured PBMCs, taken from culture after CMV antigen stimulation. This TCR came from a human donor in good health (CMV status not recorded). Some clones in this sample may be carry-over from other donors' samples. The chain employs TRBV6-6 and TRBJ2-7; 8 nucleotides in the junction match TRBD2. The nucleotides are TGTGCCAGCAGCTGGAGAGCGGGGGAGTCCTACGAGCAGTACTTC. The translation is CASSWRAGESYEQYF.